This T cell receptor (beta chain) originates from a study of cytomegalovirus exposure and HLA in healthy donors. The PCR employed 60 Vbeta primers together with 13 Jbeta primers. Data came from immunoSEQ multiplex PCR; TCRdb stores just in-frame clones and leaves some out. The sample lists around 120,000 clones; roughly 79% were seen once. Germline loops: CDR1 SNHLY, CDR2 FYNNEI. The V gene end was trimmed by 7 bases and the J gene end by 6 bases; junction bases not matched to a gene: 8. The CDR3 length is 14 residues. Sequenced input: PBMCs. The chain recombines TRBV2 with TRBJ1-5; 8 positions match TRBD1. This TCR was sampled from a woman aged 18-35 years in good health and CMV-seronegative. CDR3 amino acids: CASTTQGVFQPQHF. The CDR3 DNA reads as TGTGCCAGCACAACACAGGGGGTTTTTCAGCCCCAGCATTTT.